The 2 T cell receptor beta chains below were found in one sample sequenced in a study of cytomegalovirus exposure and HLA in healthy donors. The data were produced by immunoSEQ multiplex PCR, yet TCRdb's version contains in-frame clones alone and is incomplete. The sample has 200,000 or so clones; roughly 84% are singletons. Material: PBMCs. The receptors derive from a woman aged 25 to 39 in good health and CMV-seropositive.

The V call is TRBV29-1, the J call TRBJ2-1; TRBD2 might be the D (5 bases). V lost 5 bases to trimming and J lost 7 bases, with 12 bases between them. CDR1 is SQVTM and CDR2 is ANQGSEA in the germline V gene. This CDR3 has 12 residues. As DNA, the CDR3 is TGCAGCGTTCTTTATCCGGGGAATGAGCAGTTCTTC. Its protein product is CSVLYPGNEQFF.

The V call is TRBV19, the J call TRBJ2-7; D unclear. The CDR3 is made up of 14 amino acids. The germline gives CDR1 LNHDA, CDR2 SQIVND (reference sequence). V was cut by 4 bases and J by 2 bases, with 12 bases left in between. CDR3 residues: CASSKQENAYEQYF. CDR3 coding DNA: TGTGCCAGTAGTAAGCAAGAAAATGCCTACGAGCAGTACTTC.